The 23 T cell receptor beta chains below were found in one sample sequenced in a study of blood T cell repertoires in COVID-19. The repertoire was sequenced with immunoSEQ multiplex PCR; TCRdb's copy has only in-frame clones and lacks some. The data contain 95,000 to 100,000 clones, approximately 92% of them singletons. The sample consisted of peripheral blood. Every receptor here comes from a man aged 45-60 years with active COVID-19.

The rearrangement uses TRBV7-9 and TRBJ1-3; D not resolved. V lost 1 base, J lost 0 bases, and 4 bases lay in between. The CDR3 is made up of 14 amino acids. Germline values: CDR1 SEHNR, CDR2 FQNEAQ (reference sequence). The CDR3 nucleotides are TGTGCCAGCAGCTTAGATTACTCTGGAAACACCATATATTTT. This encodes CASSLDYSGNTIYF.

The CDR3 coding sequence is TGTGCCAGCAGTAGCGGGACTTGGGGCGAGCAGTACTTC. It codes for CASSSGTWGEQYF. The chain uses TRBV2 and TRBJ2-7; 7 bases match TRBD2. This CDR3 is built from 13 residues. Germline V gene data show CDR1 as SNHLY and CDR2 as FYNNEI. Trimming at V came to 5 bases and at J to 6 bases, leaving 7 bases not matched to a gene.

This chain connects TRBV24-1 to TRBJ2-1; tentative D call: TRBD2 (5 bases). This CDR3 spans 14 amino acids. Trimming shortened V by 9 bases and J by 8 bases, and 19 bases separated the two germline ends. Germline loops: CDR1 KGHDR, CDR2 SFDVKD. CDR3 region: CATYSGLAGDEQFF. The CDR3, as DNA: TGTGCCACCTACTCTGGGCTAGCTGGTGATGAGCAGTTCTTC.

The chain carries TRBV25-1 and TRBJ1-6; a weak D match, TRBD1 (6 bases). Trimming stripped 0 bases from V and 7 bases from J, with 10 bases between. Per the germline V gene, CDR1 is MGHDK and CDR2 is SYGVNS. This CDR3 spans 15 amino acids. The CDR3, as DNA: TGTGCCAGCAGTGAATACAGGGGCGAGAATTCACCCCTCCACTTT. Amino acids: CASSEYRGENSPLHF.

The chain employs TRBV27 and TRBJ2-1; D uncertain. In germline, CDR1 is MNHEY, CDR2 SMNVEV (reference sequence). CDR3 length equals 12 residues. The V end was cut by 6 bases, the J end by 0 bases, with 3 bases between. The CDR3 DNA sequence: TGTGCCAGCAGGAGCTCCTACAATGAGCAGTTCTTC. Protein: CASRSSYNEQFF.

The J gene is TRBJ2-1, the V gene TRBV24-1; 8 nucleotides line up with TRBD1. The CDR3 is 21 amino acids. Germline V gives CDR1 KGHDR, CDR2 SFDVKD. V shed 7 bases, J shed 7 bases, and the junction held 29 bases outside the gene matches. The CDR3 nucleotides are TGTGCCACCAGCCGAGTCGCGGCCCCGCGCCTTTCGGGCCGACAGGGGAATGAGCAGTTCTTC. Translating it yields CATSRVAAPRLSGRQGNEQFF.

The V and J genes are TRBV28 and TRBJ1-5, with 11 bases lining up with TRBD1. CDR3 length: 15 amino acids. J lost 4 bases, V lost 6 bases, and 5 bases had no gene match. Germline-derived CDR1 and CDR2 are MDHEN and SYDVKM. The CDR3 protein is CASRTRDRGNQPQHF. DNA for the CDR3: TGTGCCAGCAGAACGCGGGACAGGGGGAATCAGCCCCAGCATTTT.

The V gene is TRBV27, the J gene TRBJ2-2, with TRBD2 identical over 8 bases. Germline trimming cut 8 bases from V and 1 base from J; bases unmatched to any gene: 3. Per the germline V gene, CDR1 is MNHEY and CDR2 is SMNVEV (reference sequence). The CDR3 length is 14 residues. The CDR3: CASGGTRNTGELFF. In DNA form, the CDR3 reads TGTGCCAGCGGAGGGACTAGGAACACCGGGGAGCTGTTTTTT.

In DNA, the CDR3 is TGTGCCAGCAGTTACTCGGGTGGACAGACCTATGGCTACACCTTC. Its protein is CASSYSGGQTYGYTF. This chain connects TRBV6-5 to TRBJ1-2; maybe TRBD1 (6 bases). In germline, CDR1 is MNHEY, CDR2 SVGAGI. The CDR3 is 15 amino acids. V was shortened by 0 bases and J by 4 bases, with 12 bases between the two germline ends.

This chain uses TRBV21-1 with TRBJ2-7; whether TRBD2, the table's D call, matches the DNA was not checked. TRBV21-1 is given as a pseudogene. There are 18 residues in the CDR3. CDR3 loop: CASSLQSALAGERYEQYF. The CDR3 bases are TGTGCCAGCAGCCTCCAATCCGCCTTAGCGGGAGAAAGGTACGAGCAGTACTTC.

The chain uses TRBV5-1 and TRBJ1-5; a weak D match, TRBD1 (5 bases). The V and J ends lost 1 base and 3 bases respectively, with 14 bases between them. CDR3 length equals 16 residues. Germline CDR1 and CDR2: SGHRS and YFSETQ. CDR3 bases: TGCGCCAGCAGCTTGCTTTGCCGACAGATCAATCAGCCCCAGCATTTT. Translation: CASSLLCRQINQPQHF.

V and J are TRBV28 and TRBJ2-1; D is ambiguous. Germline V gene sequence: CDR1 MDHEN, CDR2 SYDVKM. The germline V and J ends were trimmed by 2 bases and 4 bases, with 6 bases remaining between them. This CDR3 contains 13 residues. CDR3 nucleotide sequence: TGTGCCAGCAGTTTACCAGGATACAATGAGCAGTTCTTC. It translates to CASSLPGYNEQFF.

V usage is TRBV5-1 and J usage is TRBJ1-1; D uncertain. V shed 0 bases and J shed 5 bases, with 14 bases lying between them. CDR1 and CDR2 from the germline V gene are SGHRS and YFSETQ. The CDR3 covers 15 residues. The chain's CDR3 is CASSLARGGRTEAFF. CDR3 coding DNA: TGCGCCAGCAGCTTGGCACGGGGAGGGAGGACTGAAGCTTTCTTT.

V and J are TRBV19 and TRBJ2-5, with D tentatively TRBD2 (5 bases). Trimming pared 5 bases from V and 1 base from J, leaving 11 bases between. Looked up from germline, CDR1 is LNHDA and CDR2 is SQIVND (reference sequence). The length of the CDR3 is 14 residues. The chain's CDR3 is CASSGLAAQETQYF. DNA of the CDR3: TGTGCCAGTAGTGGGCTAGCAGCCCAAGAGACCCAGTACTTC.

DNA of the CDR3: TGTGCCTGGAGTGCGGATAGCGGGAGATTCGAGCAGTACTTC. Protein: CAWSADSGRFEQYF. The chain uses TRBV30 and TRBJ2-7, with 9 bases that match TRBD2. This CDR3 comprises 14 residues. Trimming removed 1 base from V and 6 bases from J; junction bases left unmatched: 7. CDR1 and CDR2 (germline): GTSNPN, SVGIG (reference sequence).

The chain uses TRBV28 and TRBJ1-4, with TRBD1 matching 7 bases. Germline trimming cut 7 bases from V and 5 bases from J; bases unmatched to any gene: 16. This CDR3 is 17 amino acids long. Germline-derived CDR1 and CDR2 are MDHEN and SYDVKM. The CDR3 loop reads CASTKIDRASSNEKLFF. CDR3 DNA: TGTGCCAGCACCAAGATAGACAGGGCATCGAGCAATGAAAAACTGTTTTTT.

In nucleotides, the CDR3 is TGTGCCAGCAGCTTAATAGGTCGCGGCAATGAGCAGTTCTTC. This translates into CASSLIGRGNEQFF. The rearrangement joins TRBV7-9 to TRBJ2-1; unclear D gene. CDR3 length equals 14 residues. V was trimmed by 2 bases and J by 6 bases, leaving 11 bases between them. Germline-derived CDR1 and CDR2 are SEHNR and FQNEAQ (reference sequence).

In its sample, this clone was seen once. This CDR3 reads CASSPLASGQPQHF. CDR3 coding DNA: TGTGCCAGCTCACCACTTGCAAGCGGGCAGCCCCAGCATTTT. The chain employs TRBV18 and TRBJ1-5; no clear D gene. The CDR3 has 14 amino acids. Germline CDR1 KGHSH, CDR2 LQKENI. V was pared by 1 base and J by 7 bases, with 11 bases between.

V and J are TRBV4-1 and TRBJ1-3, with a weak D call TRBD1 (6 bases). The CDR3 covers 15 residues. Germline V CDR1 and CDR2: MGHRA, YSYEKL. Trimming cost V 3 bases and J 0 bases, with 9 bases left between them. The CDR3: CASSQTQGSGNTIYF. CDR3 in DNA: TGCGCCAGCAGCCAGACACAGGGCTCTGGAAACACCATATATTTT.

The chain combines TRBV28 with TRBJ2-2, with 7 bases lining up with TRBD1. V shed 7 bases, J shed 0 bases, and the junction held 2 bases outside the gene matches. CDR3 length equals 14 residues. Germline CDR1 MDHEN, CDR2 SYDVKM. The CDR3 DNA reads as TGTGCCAGCAATGACAGGGCGAACACCGGGGAGCTGTTTTTT. Translation: CASNDRANTGELFF. The variable domain in full, completed from reference TRBV28 and TRBJ2-2, reads DVKVTQSSRYLVKRTGEKVFLECVQDMDHENMFWYRQDPGLGLRLIYFSYDVKMKEKGDIPEGYSVSREKKERFSLILESASTNQTSMYLCASNDRANTGELFFGEGSRLTVL.

The J gene is TRBJ2-7, the V gene TRBV6-1; the match to TRBD2 covers 16 bases. J gave up 5 bases and V 4 bases, and 5 bases lay outside the gene matches. The CDR3 length is 16 residues. The V gene's germline CDR1 is MNHNS and CDR2 SASEGT. The CDR3 is CASSGPGTSGRDEQYF. CDR3 nucleotides: TGTGCCAGCAGTGGCCCCGGGACTAGCGGGAGGGACGAGCAGTACTTC.

The gene calls are TRBV5-1 and TRBJ1-2; D is perhaps TRBD1 (5 bases). Germline CDR1 is SGHRS and CDR2 is YFSETQ. This CDR3 contains 16 residues. V lost 3 bases and J 8 bases, leaving 23 bases between the germline ends. Written as DNA, the CDR3 is TGCGCCAGCAGCTCCTCCCAGGGCGGTACAGCTGGGGGCTACACCTTC. This encodes CASSSSQGGTAGGYTF.

V gene TRBV7-6 combines with J gene TRBJ2-1, with 13 nucleotides matching TRBD2. The CDR3 totals 15 residues. Germline-derived CDR1 and CDR2 are SGHVS and FNYEAQ. V was clipped by 5 bases and J by 6 bases; unmatched bases: 4. The CDR3: CASSAGTSGANEQFF. The CDR3 DNA sequence: TGTGCCAGCAGCGCCGGGACTAGCGGGGCCAATGAGCAGTTCTTC.